This T cell receptor beta chain was recovered during a study of shared clonotypes between healthy human individuals. Study background: Three CD4 naive, three CD4 memory, two CD8 naive and one CD8 memory plate were used per donor.

Trimming removed 2 bases at V and 2 bases at J, with 13 bases between. CDR1 and CDR2 from the germline V gene are MNHNY and SVGAGI (reference sequence). There are 15 residues in the CDR3. The assay was carried out at the deep level. TCRdb keeps only in-frame clones here, not all; method: immunoSEQ multiplex PCR. The sample carries around 100,000 clones, 65% to 75% recorded once. Source material: memory CD8+ T cells sorted from blood. Subset described: CD45RO+ cells pooled with CCR7-negative TemRA cells. The chain has TRBV6-6 and TRBJ2-7; tentatively, D is TRBD1 (6 bases). The receptor's source is a woman aged 25-40 years in good health. CDR3 sequence (DNA): TGTGCCAGCAGTTACGTTAGGGACATAGCCTACGAGCAGTACTTC. Protein: CASSYVRDIAYEQYF.